This TCR beta chain was identified during a study of T cells in Graves' hyperthyroidism and ophthalmopathy. This clonotype showed up just a few times. Trimming removed 0 bases from V and 2 bases from J, with 1 base in between. CDR1 and CDR2 from the germline V gene are DFQATT and SNEGSKA (reference sequence). The CDR3 extends over 11 amino acids. Amplification targeted TCR beta CDR3 regions from RNA transcripts. First-round RT-PCR with HTBI primers amplified the TCR CDR3 region. Via MiXCR, TCRdb re-called the multiplex PCR reads, giving one row per CDR3 protein. The sample lists a few hundred thousand distinct CDR3 sequences; more than 11% were seen once. Each diagnosis drew on symptoms, thyroxine, TRAb, thyroid ultrasound and orbital computed tomography findings.

Sequences were obtained from blood. The chain carries TRBV20-1 and TRBJ1-1; D call uncertain. This TCR was recovered from a woman in her twenties or thirties with Graves' hyperthyroidism that later progressed to Graves' ophthalmopathy. Written as DNA, the CDR3 is TGCAGTGCTAGAGATAACACTGAAGCTTTCTTT. As protein: CSARDNTEAFF.